The T cell receptor beta chain described here comes from a study of siplizumab effects on memory and regulatory T cells. Study outcomes and limitations: The apparent diversity of naive T cells exceeded that of memory cells, and naive T cells seemed to make a major contribution to the alloresponse. For siplizumab cultures, the suppressive function of their proliferating Tregs was not confirmed. Relative to controls at roughly 30%, mappable alloreactive CD4+ clones exhibited a mean Treg-derived proportion of under 75% with siplizumab.

Each sample yielded 90,000 to 100,000 assayed TCR templates. Data came from immunoSEQ multiplex PCR; TCRdb stores just in-frame clones and leaves some out. The sample includes about 100,000 clones, about 91% of them seen just once. The CDR3 is 13 amino acids. V was clipped by 2 bases and J by 5 bases, with 8 bases between them. Germline assignment: CDR1 SGHRS and CDR2 YFSETQ. This clone showed up just once. Its specificity is not known. The clonotype originates from a human donor in good health. V and J are TRBV5-1 and TRBJ2-1; D not resolved. The source material was CD4+ T cells sorted from blood. The DNA of the CDR3 is TGCGCCAGCAGCTTCGGCATTAACAATGAGCAGTTCTTC. Its protein is CASSFGINNEQFF.